The text below deals with one TCR beta chain. Its antigen is not known. This record belongs to a study of CD8+CD57+ T cells in acquired aplastic anemia. Whole-study context: An average of 3.2 ug of DNA was obtained from sorted CD4+ and CD8+ cells. Regarding the study as a whole: The same twenty-nine CD8+ CDR3 sequences occurred in patients and in controls.

CDR3 and TCR beta VDJ profiling relied on a genomic DNA template. TCRdb re-derived calls from the reads in MiXCR, one entry per CDR3 protein. The sample holds about 40,000 distinct CDR3 sequences, about 60% seen once. Patients selected for sequencing had displayed CD8+CD57+ cell expansion by flow cytometry. Blood samples were obtained from patients who had received no prior therapy. CDR1 and CDR2 from the germline V gene are SGHRS and YFSETQ. V was shortened by 2 bases and J by 13 bases, with 12 bases between the two germline ends. The length of the CDR3 is 11 residues. The gene calls are TRBV5-1 and TRBJ1-2; tentative D call: TRBD1 (5 bases). The TCR comes from a human donor with aplastic anemia. The material sequenced was sorted CD4+, CD8+, or CD8+CD57+ T cells (not recorded which) from PBMCs. The CDR3 coding sequence is TGCGCCAGCAGCTTCGATAGGGGAGGCACCTTC. Its translation is CASSFDRGGTF.